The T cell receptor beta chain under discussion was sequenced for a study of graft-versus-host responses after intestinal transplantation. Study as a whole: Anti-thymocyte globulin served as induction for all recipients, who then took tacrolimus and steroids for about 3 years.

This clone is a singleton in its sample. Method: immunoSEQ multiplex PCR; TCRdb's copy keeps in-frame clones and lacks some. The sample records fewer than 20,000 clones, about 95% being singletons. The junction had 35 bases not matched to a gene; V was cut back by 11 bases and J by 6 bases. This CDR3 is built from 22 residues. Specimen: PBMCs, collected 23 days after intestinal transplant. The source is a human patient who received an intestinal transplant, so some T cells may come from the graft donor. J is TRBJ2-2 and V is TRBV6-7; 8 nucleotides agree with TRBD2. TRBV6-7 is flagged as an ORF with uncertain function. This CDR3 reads CALSNRGDGRVEYFRFPGELFF. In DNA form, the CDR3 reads TGTGCCCTATCAAACCGGGGTGACGGGAGGGTGGAGTACTTCCGATTTCCCGGGGAGCTGTTTTTT.